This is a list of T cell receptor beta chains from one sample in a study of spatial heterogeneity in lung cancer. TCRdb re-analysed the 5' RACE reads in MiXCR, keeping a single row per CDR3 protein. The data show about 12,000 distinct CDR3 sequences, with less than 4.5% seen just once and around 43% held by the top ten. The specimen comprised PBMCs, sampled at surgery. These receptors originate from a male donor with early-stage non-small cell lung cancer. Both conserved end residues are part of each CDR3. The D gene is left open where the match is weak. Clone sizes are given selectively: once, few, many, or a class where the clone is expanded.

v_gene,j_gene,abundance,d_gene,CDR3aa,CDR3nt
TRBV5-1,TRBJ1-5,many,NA,CASSLWGSMDQPQHF,TGCGCCAGCAGCTTGTGGGGATCGATGGATCAGCCCCAGCATTTT
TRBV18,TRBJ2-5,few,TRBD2,CASSPLGGGVRFEETQYF,TGTGCCAGCTCACCCCTCGGCGGGGGAGTTCGTTTCGAAGAGACCCAGTACTTC
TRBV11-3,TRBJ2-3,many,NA,CASSLGAADTQYF,TGTGCCAGCAGCTTAGGGGCTGCGGATACGCAGTATTTT
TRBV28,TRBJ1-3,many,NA,CASSLRGAGGNTIYF,TGTGCCAGCAGTTTAAGGGGCGCTGGGGGAAACACCATATATTTT
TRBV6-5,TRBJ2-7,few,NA,CASSYGGNYEQYF,TGTGCCAGCAGTTACGGTGGTAACTACGAGCAGTACTTC
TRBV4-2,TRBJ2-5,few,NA,CASSQGAHPQETQYF,TGTGCCAGCAGCCAAGGGGCCCACCCGCAGGAGACCCAGTACTTC
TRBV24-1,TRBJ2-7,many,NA,CATSESPYEQYF,TGTGCCACCAGTGAAAGTCCTTACGAGCAGTACTTC
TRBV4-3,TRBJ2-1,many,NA,CASSQDGLRHNEQFF,TGCGCCAGCAGCCAAGACGGACTAAGACACAATGAGCAGTTCTTC
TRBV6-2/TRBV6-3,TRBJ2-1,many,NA,CASTGAFSYNEQFF,TGTGCCAGCACAGGGGCCTTCTCCTACAATGAGCAGTTCTTC
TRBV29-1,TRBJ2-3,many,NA,CSSRLTGARDTQYF,TGCAGCTCCCGCTTAACCGGGGCTAGAGATACGCAGTATTTT
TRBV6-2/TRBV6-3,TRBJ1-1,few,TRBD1,CASSYGDSQGSRTEAFF,TGTGCCAGCAGTTACGGAGACTCACAGGGGTCGAGGACTGAAGCTTTCTTT
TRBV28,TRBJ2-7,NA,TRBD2,CASSGRGGRDMYEQYF,TGTGCCAGCAGTGGCCGGGGGGGCAGAGATATGTACGAGCAGTACTTC
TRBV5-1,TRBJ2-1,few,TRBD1,CASSGRGTGEKQFF,TGCGCCAGCAGCGGTCGGGGGACAGGGGAAAAGCAGTTCTTC
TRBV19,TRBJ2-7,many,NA,CASSREVSYEQYF,TGTGCCAGTAGCCGTGAAGTTTCCTACGAGCAGTACTTC
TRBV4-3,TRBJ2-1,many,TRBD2,CASSQERGLANEQFF,TGCGCCAGCAGCCAAGAAAGGGGACTAGCCAATGAGCAGTTCTTC
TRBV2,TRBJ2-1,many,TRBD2,CASRDGTSPGGEQFF,TGTGCCAGCAGGGACGGGACTAGCCCGGGCGGTGAGCAGTTCTTC
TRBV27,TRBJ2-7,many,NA,CASSLRGVSSYEQYF,TGTGCCAGCAGTTTAAGGGGAGTTAGCTCCTACGAGCAGTACTTC
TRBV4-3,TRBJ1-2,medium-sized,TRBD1,CASSQAGQRNGYTF,TGCGCCAGCAGCCAGGCGGGACAGAGAAATGGCTACACCTTC
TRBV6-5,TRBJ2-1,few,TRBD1,CASRQQGAAEQFF,TGTGCCAGCCGGCAGCAGGGGGCTGCCGAGCAGTTCTTC
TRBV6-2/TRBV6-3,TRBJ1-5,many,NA,CASSRGAGQPQHF,TGTGCCAGCAGTCGGGGCGCGGGTCAGCCCCAGCATTTT
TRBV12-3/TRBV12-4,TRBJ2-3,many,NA,CASNRPVGRETDTQYF,TGTGCCAGCAACAGGCCGGTAGGTCGCGAGACAGATACGCAGTATTTT
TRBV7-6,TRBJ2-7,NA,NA,CASSLRCTSSEQYF,TGTGCCAGCAGCTTACGGTGCACTTCTTCCGAGCAGTACTTC
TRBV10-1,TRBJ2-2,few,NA,CASKVALNTGELFF,TGCGCCAGCAAGGTGGCCCTGAACACCGGGGAGCTGTTTTTT
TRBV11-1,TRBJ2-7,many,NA,CASSLSYTGEQYF,TGTGCCAGCAGCCTCAGTTATACGGGGGAGCAGTACTTC
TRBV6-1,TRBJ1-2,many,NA,CASSEATDRAGYGYTF,TGTGCCAGCAGTGAAGCTACGGACAGAGCCGGCTATGGCTACACCTTC
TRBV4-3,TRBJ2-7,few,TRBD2,CASSQGVAGEAYEQYF,TGCGCCAGCAGCCAAGGCGTGGCGGGGGAAGCCTACGAGCAGTACTTC
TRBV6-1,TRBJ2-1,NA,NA,CASSENLLVAQFF,TGTGCCAGCAGTGAAAACTTGCTAGTAGCTCAGTTCTTC
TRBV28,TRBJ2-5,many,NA,CASSSGLLGKETQYF,TGTGCCAGCAGTTCGGGACTGTTGGGGAAAGAGACCCAGTACTTC
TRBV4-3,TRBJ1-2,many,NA,CASSQDRGVYGYTF,TGCGCCAGCAGCCAAGATCGGGGGGTTTATGGCTACACCTTC
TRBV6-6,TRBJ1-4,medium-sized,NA,CASSYSAGDEKLFF,TGTGCCAGCAGTTACTCGGCGGGCGATGAAAAACTGTTTTTT
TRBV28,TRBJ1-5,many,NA,CASSLGGRVRQPQHF,TGTGCCAGCAGTTTGGGGGGGAGGGTTCGTCAGCCCCAGCATTTT
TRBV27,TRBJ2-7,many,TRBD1,CASSLSGQALSYEQYF,TGTGCCAGCAGTTTATCTGGACAGGCACTCTCCTACGAGCAGTACTTC
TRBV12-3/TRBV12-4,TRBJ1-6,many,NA,CASRRYNSPLHF,TGTGCCAGCAGGCGATATAATTCACCCCTCCACTTT
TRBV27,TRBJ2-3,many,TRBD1,CASSLTGENTQYF,TGTGCCAGCAGTTTGACAGGGGAAAATACGCAGTATTTT
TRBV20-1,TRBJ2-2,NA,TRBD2,CSARDLAGTGELFF,TGCAGTGCTAGAGATCTAGCGGGGACCGGGGAGCTGTTTTTT
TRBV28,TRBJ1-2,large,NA,CASRVLGNYGYTF,TGTGCCAGCAGAGTCCTAGGGAACTATGGCTACACCTTC
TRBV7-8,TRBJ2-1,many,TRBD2,CASSHSEERGGDEQFF,TGTGCCAGCAGCCACTCGGAGGAGCGGGGAGGGGATGAGCAGTTCTTC
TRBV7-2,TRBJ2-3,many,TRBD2,CASSPGRGLASQYF,TGTGCCAGCAGTCCAGGCCGGGGACTAGCTTCGCAGTATTTT
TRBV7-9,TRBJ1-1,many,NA,CASSLAGDDTEAFF,TGTGCCAGCAGCTTAGCGGGGGACGACACTGAAGCTTTCTTT
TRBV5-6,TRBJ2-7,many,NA,CASSLSGVAEQYF,TGTGCCAGCAGCTTGTCGGGAGTAGCCGAGCAGTACTTC
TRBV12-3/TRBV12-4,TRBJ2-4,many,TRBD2,CASSFEGIAGEPKNIQYF,TGTGCCAGCAGTTTTGAAGGGATAGCGGGAGAACCCAAAAACATTCAGTACTTC
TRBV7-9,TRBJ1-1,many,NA,CASSLEGNTEAFF,TGTGCCAGCAGCTTAGAGGGGAACACTGAAGCTTTCTTT